This entry is about one T cell receptor beta chain. Antigen unknown. V dropped 1 base and J dropped 1; count of bases not matched to a gene: 1. CDR1 SGHTA and CDR2 FQGNSA come from the germline V gene. The length of the CDR3 is 15 residues. The repertoire was sequenced with immunoSEQ multiplex PCR; TCRdb's copy has only in-frame clones and lacks some. The table shows some 69,000 clones, with roughly 76% occurring only once. This entry is derived from a study of vaccination effects on CD4 cells after COVID-19. Sequencing was preceded by expansion of antigen-specific CD4+ T cells with viral peptide pools in the ViraFEST assay. It was after more than 8 days of culture that CD4+ T cells were isolated. Vaccinated recipients, who were negative for nucleocapsid antibodies, had no history of SARS-CoV-2 infection.

The material sequenced was CD4+ T cells from PBMCs cultured with HCoV-NL63 spike peptides, taken before COVID-19 vaccination. The receptor was isolated from a human donor who received a COVID-19 vaccine. This chain links TRBV7-2 with TRBJ2-1, with TRBD2 matching over 7 bases. The CDR3 protein is CASSLVGGSYNEQFF. CDR3 DNA sequence: TGTGCCAGCAGCTTAGTCGGGGGGTCCTACAATGAGCAGTTCTTC. The complete variable domain, with remaining parts taken from reference TRBV7-2 and TRBJ2-1, reads GAGVSQSPSNKVTEKGKDVELRCDPISGHTALYWYRQSLGQGLEFLIYFQGNSAPDKSGLPSDRFSAERTGGSVSTLTIQRTQQEDSAVYLCASSLVGGSYNEQFFGPGTRLTVL.